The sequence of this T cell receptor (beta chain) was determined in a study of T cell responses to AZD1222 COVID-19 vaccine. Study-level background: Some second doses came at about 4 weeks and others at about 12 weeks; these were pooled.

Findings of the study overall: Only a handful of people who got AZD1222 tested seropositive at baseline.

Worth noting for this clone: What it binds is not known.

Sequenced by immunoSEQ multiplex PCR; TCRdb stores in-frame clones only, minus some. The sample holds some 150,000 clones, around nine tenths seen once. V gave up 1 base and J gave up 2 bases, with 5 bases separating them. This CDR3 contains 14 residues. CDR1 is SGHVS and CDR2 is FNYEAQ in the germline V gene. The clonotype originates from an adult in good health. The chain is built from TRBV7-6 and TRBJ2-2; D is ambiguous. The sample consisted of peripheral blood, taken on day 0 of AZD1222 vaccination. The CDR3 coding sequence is TGTGCCAGCAGCTTAGAGGGAAACACCGGGGAGCTGTTTTTT. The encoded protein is CASSLEGNTGELFF.